Following are 28 T cell receptor beta chains from one sample sequenced in a study of OX40 agonist ivuxolimab in advanced cancers. The method was immunoSEQ multiplex PCR; TCRdb's version includes in-frame clones alone and lacks a portion of them. The top ten clones hold approximately 3.1% of a sample with under 25,000 clones, 75% to 85% of them seen once. Here the sequenced sample was CD4+ or CD8+ T cells sorted from blood, taken in a trial of the OX40 agonist ivuxolimab. The receptors shown here come from an adult with an advanced solid tumor such as melanoma, head and neck, liver or kidney cancer.

The sample holds one count of this clone. V usage is TRBV7-9 and J usage is TRBJ2-1, with 7 bases lining up with TRBD2. Per the germline V gene, CDR1 is SEHNR and CDR2 is FQNEAQ (reference sequence). The CDR3 is made up of 18 amino acids. V trimming: 1 base; J trimming: 3 bases; junction bases outside the gene matches: 12. The CDR3 nucleotides are TGTGCCAGCAGCTTAGGGTCTAGCGGACCCCAAAACTACAATGAGCAGTTCTTC. It is translated as CASSLGSSGPQNYNEQFF.

This chain joins TRBV21-1 and TRBJ1-4. TRBV21-1 counts as a pseudogene. The CDR3 has 12 residues. The CDR3 here is CASSIQWERLFF. CDR3 nucleotide sequence: TGTGCCAGCAGTATTCAGTGGGAGCGACTGTTTTTT.

The gene calls are TRBV6-1 and TRBJ2-1; 14 bases are a match to TRBD2. The CDR3 has 16 amino acids. The V and J ends lost 4 bases and 3 bases, in that order; junction bases with no gene match: 2. The germline gives CDR1 MNHNS, CDR2 SASEGT. CDR3 in amino acids: CASSGTSGGLYNEQFF. CDR3 bases: TGTGCCAGCAGTGGGACTAGCGGGGGGCTCTACAATGAGCAGTTCTTC.

The rearrangement uses TRBV19 and TRBJ2-5; 16 positions match TRBD2. This CDR3 is 18 amino acids long. V gave up 0 bases and J gave up 3 bases; unmatched junction bases: 4. Germline loops: CDR1 LNHDA, CDR2 SQIVND (reference sequence). CDR3 coding DNA: TGTGCCAGTAGTATAGATCTCGGGACTAGCGGGGGGGAAGAGACCCAGTACTTC. Translation: CASSIDLGTSGGEETQYF. Drawing the rest from reference TRBV19 and TRBJ2-5, the complete variable domain is DGGITQSPKYLFRKEGQNVTLSCEQNLNHDAMYWYRQDPGQGLRLIYYSQIVNDFQKGDIAEGYSVSREKKESFPLTVTSAQKNPTAFYLCASSIDLGTSGGEETQYFGPGTRLLVL.

The genes are TRBV7-2 and TRBJ2-3, with 11 bases matching TRBD1. The CDR3 has 19 amino acids. The ends lost 2 bases at V and 6 bases at J; junction bases unmatched: 16. Germline V lookup: CDR1 SGHTA, CDR2 FQGNSA. CDR3 DNA sequence: TGTGCCAGCAGCTTATCCGCCGGGACAGGGGGTTTTCTGCGGGATACGCAGTATTTT. Amino acid sequence: CASSLSAGTGGFLRDTQYF.

V gene TRBV29-1 combines with J gene TRBJ1-2; 7 bases fit TRBD1. The CDR3 sequence is 16 residues long. CDR1 and CDR2 from the germline V gene are SQVTM and ANQGSEA. With V trimmed by 7 bases and J by 0 bases, 14 bases remained unmatched. The CDR3 here is CSAHDSAGGANYGYTF. The CDR3 coding sequence is TGCAGCGCACATGACTCCGCAGGGGGGGCTAACTATGGCTACACCTTC.

J is TRBJ2-2 and V is TRBV9; D is possibly TRBD1 (6 bases). Germline CDR1 and CDR2: SGDLS and YYNGEE. CDR3 length: 16 residues. V lost 0 bases, J lost 6 bases, and 15 bases lay in between. Written as DNA, the CDR3 is TGTGCCAGCAGCGTAGGGCACCTCAGGGGTGCCGGGGAGCTGTTTTTT. Encoded protein: CASSVGHLRGAGELFF.

The chain joins TRBV7-9 to TRBJ1-2; D remains ambiguous. Germline loops: CDR1 SEHNR, CDR2 FQNEAQ (reference sequence). The CDR3 is made up of 12 amino acids. CDR3 region: CAAWGKDYGYTF. CDR3 coding DNA: TGTGCTGCTTGGGGAAAAGACTATGGCTACACCTTC.

CDR3 DNA: TGTGCCAGCAGTCTGGGACACTTATACGAGCAGTACTTC. Encoded protein: CASSLGHLYEQYF. J is TRBJ2-7 and V is TRBV7-9, with D tentatively TRBD1 (6 bases). Germline lookup yields CDR1 SEHNR and CDR2 FQNEAQ (reference sequence). The CDR3 is 13 residues long. Trimming left V 6 bases short and J 4 bases short, with 13 bases between.

The chain couples TRBV20-1 to TRBJ2-3; D uncertain. V was trimmed by 2 bases and J by 2 bases, leaving 2 bases between them. This CDR3 has 11 amino acids. Germline V lookup: CDR1 DFQATT, CDR2 SNEGSKA (reference sequence). The CDR3 here is CSARPTDTQYF. CDR3 DNA: TGCAGTGCTAGACCCACAGATACGCAGTATTTT.

This clone was seen once. In nucleotides, the CDR3 is TGTGCCAGCTCACGGTTAGGAGAGACCCAGTACTTC. Its translation: CASSRLGETQYF. The chain is built from TRBV18 and TRBJ2-5; D is uncertain. V gave up 4 bases and J gave up 4 bases, with 7 bases separating them. The CDR3 length is 12 residues. Germline CDR1 reads KGHSH; CDR2 reads LQKENI.

This clone has a single count. The chain is built from TRBV28 and TRBJ1-2; D remains unclear. There are 12 residues in the CDR3. The V end was cut by 2 bases, the J end by 9 bases, with 10 bases between. The germline V gene has CDR1 MDHEN and CDR2 SYDVKM. The CDR3 coding sequence is TGTGCCAGCAGTTTAGGTGGGAATAGCTACACCTTC. It specifies CASSLGGNSYTF.

Concerning this clone itself: One end of the junction fails to match germline, which may point to a read error. The rearrangement links TRBV5-1 to TRBJ2-1; 11 nucleotides align to TRBD2. Germline lookup yields CDR1 SGHRS and CDR2 YFSETQ. The CDR3 totals 17 residues. DNA for the CDR3: TGCGCCAGCAGCCCTCGGGTTAGCGGGAGGGGCTACGATGAGCAGTTCTTC. This encodes CASSPRVSGRGYDEQFF.

This clone is labeled as large. V usage is TRBV30 and J usage is TRBJ1-1; D may be TRBD1 (5 bases). V was shortened by 0 bases and J by 2 bases, with 7 bases between the two germline ends. Per germline, CDR1 GTSNPN and CDR2 SVGIG (reference sequence). The CDR3 contains 13 residues. This CDR3 is CAWSVGHNTEAFF. CDR3 DNA: TGTGCCTGGAGTGTGGGGCACAACACTGAAGCTTTCTTT.

V gene TRBV7-2 combines with J gene TRBJ2-4, with 8 positions matching TRBD1. Trimming at V came to 5 bases and at J to 6 bases, leaving 3 bases not matched to a gene. This CDR3 is 13 amino acids long. CDR1 and CDR2 (germline): SGHTA, FQGNSA. CDR3 sequence reads: CASSPDRGNIQYF. In DNA, the CDR3 is TGTGCCAGCAGCCCCGACAGGGGAAACATTCAGTACTTC. Variable domain in full (rest from reference TRBV7-2 and TRBJ2-4): GAGVSQSPSNKVTEKGKDVELRCDPISGHTALYWYRQSLGQGLEFLIYFQGNSAPDKSGLPSDRFSAERTGGSVSTLTIQRTQQEDSAVYLCASSPDRGNIQYFGAGTRLSVL.

V is TRBV6-5 and J is TRBJ2-6; D not certain. The germline gives CDR1 MNHEY, CDR2 SVGAGI. V dropped 2 bases and J dropped 0 bases, with 8 bases sitting between them. The CDR3 has 16 residues. DNA for the CDR3: TGTGCCAGCAGTTACCCCTCCAGCTCTGGGGCCAACGTCCTGACTTTC. Protein sequence: CASSYPSSSGANVLTF.

The rearrangement uses TRBV29-1 and TRBJ1-1; D is undetermined. The CDR3 runs to 14 residues. The V and J ends lost 6 bases and 4 bases respectively, with 18 bases between them. Germline CDR1 reads SQVTM; CDR2 reads ANQGSEA. The CDR3 spells CSVRPTRGSTEAFF. In DNA form, the CDR3 reads TGCAGCGTGCGCCCGACCCGCGGTAGCACTGAAGCTTTCTTT.

This chain joins TRBV5-8 and TRBJ1-1; a weak D match, TRBD1 (6 bases). V was shortened by 4 bases and J by 4 bases, with 14 bases between the two germline ends. Germline-derived CDR1 and CDR2 are SGHTS and YDEGEE. This CDR3 region has 14 residues. The CDR3 sequence: CASSGRGRVTEAFF. For the CDR3, the DNA is TGTGCCAGCAGCGGCAGGGGAAGAGTCACTGAAGCTTTCTTT.

The rearrangement joins TRBV19 to TRBJ2-1; 9 nucleotides match TRBD2. With V trimmed by 5 bases and J by 6 bases, 11 bases remained unmatched. Germline CDR1 and CDR2: LNHDA and SQIVND (reference sequence). The CDR3 is 16 residues long. The CDR3 nucleotides read TGTGCCAGTAGTCCGATCGAGGCGGGGGGGCGCAATGAGCAGTTCTTC. It translates to CASSPIEAGGRNEQFF.

This CDR3 reads CASSRTHNARKLFF. Here the CDR3 DNA reads TGTGCCAGCAGCCGCACCCACAACGCCCGAAAACTGTTTTTT. V gene TRBV27 combines with J gene TRBJ1-4; D gene uncertain. This CDR3 region has 14 residues. Trimming stripped 6 bases from V and 10 bases from J, with 18 bases between. The V gene's germline CDR1 is MNHEY and CDR2 SMNVEV (reference sequence).

This clone was seen more than once but under ten times. The chain recombines TRBV4-1 with TRBJ2-7; D gene unclear. CDR3 size: 14 residues. Germline V lookup: CDR1 MGHRA, CDR2 YSYEKL. V was shortened by 1 base and J by 5 bases, with 12 bases between the two germline ends. CDR3 coding DNA: TGCGCCAGCAGCCAAGCTTCCCCATGGGACGAGCAGTACTTC. Translated: CASSQASPWDEQYF.

The V call is TRBV6-1, the J call TRBJ1-1; D possibly corresponds to TRBD1 (6 bases). V lost 3 bases and J 0 bases, leaving 11 bases between the germline ends. CDR1 and CDR2 (germline): MNHNS, SASEGT. There are 15 residues in the CDR3. The CDR3 DNA follows: TGTGCCAGCAGTGATTCCGGGACACTGAACACTGAAGCTTTCTTT. It yields the protein CASSDSGTLNTEAFF.

The V call is TRBV27, the J call TRBJ1-2, with 7 bases lining up with TRBD1. Germline V CDR1 and CDR2: MNHEY, SMNVEV (reference sequence). The CDR3 has 16 amino acids. The J segment lost 5 bases and the V segment lost 4 bases, leaving 13 bases of the junction unmatched. DNA of the CDR3: TGTGCCAGCAGTTCTTCCGGGACAGAGTTGGTATATGGCTACACCTTC. Translating gives CASSSSGTELVYGYTF.

CDR3 region: CASSQGQTRGEQYF. In DNA, the CDR3 is TGCGCCAGCAGCCAGGGACAGACACGGGGCGAGCAGTACTTC. The V gene is TRBV5-1, the J gene TRBJ2-7; 7 bases line up with TRBD1. The CDR3 covers 14 residues. Trimming took 4 bases from V and 6 from J; bases not matched to a gene: 10. Germline CDR1 SGHRS, CDR2 YFSETQ.

CDR3 coding DNA: TGTGCCACCGAGGGGGGACCCCTACAAGAGACCCAGTACTTC. It translates to CATEGGPLQETQYF. The V and J genes are TRBV2 and TRBJ2-5; D assignment may be TRBD1 or TRBD2 (6 bases each). CDR3 length: 14 amino acids. Germline-derived CDR1 and CDR2 are SNHLY and FYNNEI. Between the trimmed V and J ends, which lost 10 bases and 2 bases, there was a span of 17 bases.

The V call is TRBV6-8, the J call TRBJ2-7; 8 bases fit TRBD1. This CDR3 comprises 14 residues. V dropped 6 bases and J dropped 6; count of bases not matched to a gene: 10. Germline V CDR1 and CDR2: MNHGY, SAAAGT. This CDR3 is CASSSSRTGCEQYF. In DNA, the CDR3 is TGTGCCAGCAGCTCATCGAGGACAGGGTGCGAGCAGTACTTC.

V and J are TRBV28 and TRBJ2-7; D not resolved. V dropped 5 bases and J dropped 2 bases, with 13 bases sitting between them. The CDR3 consists of 14 residues. Germline assignment: CDR1 MDHEN and CDR2 SYDVKM. The CDR3 DNA is TGTGCCAGCAGTCTACCTGTTATACCCTACGAGCAGTACTTC. It is translated as CASSLPVIPYEQYF. Supplemented by reference TRBV28 and TRBJ2-7, the full variable domain reads DVKVTQSSRYLVKRTGEKVFLECVQDMDHENMFWYRQDPGLGLRLIYFSYDVKMKEKGDIPEGYSVSREKKERFSLILESASTNQTSMYLCASSLPVIPYEQYFGPGTRLTVT.

The chain is built from TRBV18 and TRBJ2-7; the match to TRBD1 covers 7 bases. J was trimmed by 3 bases and V by 2 bases; bases with no gene match: 4. The CDR3 is 14 residues long. Per the germline V gene, CDR1 is KGHSH and CDR2 is LQKENI. CDR3 amino acids: CASSPGQGVYEQYF. The CDR3 coding sequence is TGTGCCAGCTCACCAGGGCAGGGGGTCTACGAGCAGTACTTC.